Listed here are 31 T cell receptor beta chains from one sample, sequenced in a study of blood T cell repertoires in COVID-19. Profiled with immunoSEQ multiplex PCR; TCRdb holds only in-frame clones, not every one. There are fewer than 200,000 clones in the sample; around 85% occur only once, and approximately 1.1% lies in the top ten. The specimen sequenced was peripheral blood. These receptors were collected from a man between 60 and 70 years old who had recovered from COVID-19.

This sequence joins TRBV4-1 and TRBJ2-7; 8 bases match TRBD1. V gave up 1 base and J gave up 5 bases; unmatched junction bases: 7. CDR1 MGHRA and CDR2 YSYEKL come from the germline V gene. This CDR3 has 15 amino acids. The CDR3 DNA follows: TGCGCCAGCAGCCAAGCCCGCAGGGGGCGCGACGAGCAGTACTTC. Translating gives CASSQARRGRDEQYF.

The gene calls are TRBV4-1 and TRBJ1-3; 7 bases are shared with TRBD1. After removal of 0 bases from V and 2 bases from J, the junction contained 1 base not matched to a gene. CDR3 length: 15 residues. Germline CDR1 and CDR2: MGHRA and YSYEKL. CDR3 loop: CASSQEGGPGNTIYF. DNA of the CDR3: TGCGCCAGCAGCCAAGAAGGGGGCCCTGGAAACACCATATATTTT.

This clone was found once. This rearrangement joins TRBV7-9 to TRBJ2-1; 8 bases fit TRBD1. Germline V gene sequence: CDR1 SEHNR, CDR2 FQNEAQ (reference sequence). The junction had 6 bases not matched to a gene; V was cut back by 1 base and J by 7 bases. The CDR3 covers 15 residues. CDR3 in amino acids: CASSLVATGGNEQFF. In DNA, the CDR3 is TGTGCCAGCAGCTTAGTCGCTACAGGGGGGAATGAGCAGTTCTTC.

This clone has more than one count but fewer than ten. The V call is TRBV4-1, the J call TRBJ1-1, with TRBD1 matching 7 bases. The germline V gene encodes CDR1 MGHRA and CDR2 YSYEKL. The CDR3 is 11 residues long. V lost 9 bases, J lost 8 bases, and 6 bases stayed unmatched. The CDR3 nucleotides read TGCGCCAGTAGACAGGGAAGGGAAGCTTTCTTT. Amino acids: CASRQGREAFF.

V usage is TRBV3-1 (or the pseudogene TRBV3-2) and J usage is TRBJ1-5, with D unresolved. CDR3 length equals 15 residues. V was cut by 1 base and J by 1 base, with 8 bases left in between. Germline assignment: CDR1 LGHDT and CDR2 YNNKEL (reference sequence). CDR3 sequence reads: CASSQGRSSNQPQHF. The CDR3 coding sequence is TGTGCCAGCAGCCAAGGGCGGAGCAGCAATCAGCCCCAGCATTTT.

The chain is built from TRBV27 and TRBJ1-4; 9 bases agree with TRBD1. The germline V gene encodes CDR1 MNHEY and CDR2 SMNVEV (reference sequence). V trimming: 0 bases; J trimming: 8 bases; junction bases outside the gene matches: 7. The CDR3 is made up of 16 amino acids. The CDR3 region has the DNA TGTGCCAGCAGTTTATCGGTCGGGACAGGGTGGGAAAAACTGTTTTTT. It specifies CASSLSVGTGWEKLFF.

This clone appeared a single time. The rearrangement uses TRBV7-3 and TRBJ2-5; D possibly corresponds to TRBD1 (8 bases). Germline-derived CDR1 and CDR2 are SGHTA and FQGTGA. This CDR3 is built from 14 residues. V was clipped by 4 bases and J by 3 bases, with 12 bases between them. CDR3 DNA: TGTGCCAGCAGCTCCACAGGGGGGGAAGAGACCCAGTACTTC. Its protein product is CASSSTGGEETQYF.

The V call is TRBV5-4, the J call TRBJ2-3, with D perhaps matching TRBD2 (6 bases). Germline CDR1 is SGHNT and CDR2 is YYREEE (reference sequence). The CDR3 is made up of 15 amino acids. Trimming shortened V by 8 bases and J by 0 bases, and 16 bases separated the two germline ends. This CDR3 reads CASRVRGTSTDTQYF. CDR3 nucleotide sequence: TGTGCCAGTCGTGTTCGGGGGACTAGCACAGATACGCAGTATTTT.

This sequence joins TRBV6-1 and TRBJ2-5, with TRBD2 matching 9 bases. Germline-derived CDR1 and CDR2 are MNHNS and SASEGT. The CDR3 is made up of 15 amino acids. Trimming cost V 8 bases and J 3 bases; bases outside gene matches: 10. The CDR3 DNA follows: TGTGCCAGCGGCGTAGCGGGGGCCGCGGAAGAGACCCAGTACTTC. This translates into CASGVAGAAEETQYF.

The rearrangement links TRBV7-2 to TRBJ1-4, with D hard to call. With 2 bases removed from V and 0 bases from J, the gap between germline ends came to 4 bases. Germline lookup yields CDR1 SGHTA and CDR2 FQGNSA. CDR3 size: 14 residues. The CDR3, as DNA: TGTGCCAGCAGCTTACTTGCAACTAATGAAAAACTGTTTTTT. Translating it yields CASSLLATNEKLFF.

On this clone: This CDR3 is also generated by other DNA sequences in the sample. The CDR3 nucleotides are TGTGCCAGCAGCTTAGCAGGTAGCACAGATACGCAGTATTTT. This sequence encodes CASSLAGSTDTQYF. The gene calls are TRBV5-4 and TRBJ2-3; D remains unclear. CDR3 length: 14 residues. V shed 2 bases and J shed 0 bases, with 7 bases lying between them. CDR1 and CDR2 (germline): SGHNT, YYREEE (reference sequence).

This chain links TRBV7-8 with TRBJ1-6, with a tentative D call TRBD1 (6 bases). From germline, CDR1 is SGHVS and CDR2 FQNEAQ. The V end was cut by 5 bases, the J end by 10 bases, with 12 bases between. This CDR3 is 13 amino acids long. CDR3 in DNA: TGTGCCAGCAGCGACCAGGGGAGCTCACCCCTCCACTTT. Amino acids: CASSDQGSSPLHF.

V and J are TRBV7-2 and TRBJ2-7, with a possible D match to TRBD2 (5 bases). This CDR3 is 14 amino acids long. The V end was cut by 5 bases, the J end by 2 bases, with 13 bases between. Germline V CDR1 and CDR2: SGHTA, FQGNSA. Here the CDR3 DNA reads TGTGCCAGCAGCCTTTACCTAGCAGCCTACGAGCAGTACTTC. Amino acid sequence: CASSLYLAAYEQYF.

This CDR3 is CASSELGQANQPQHF. The CDR3 bases are TGTGCCAGCAGTGAATTGGGACAGGCCAATCAGCCCCAGCATTTT. The chain carries TRBV2 and TRBJ1-5; 8 bases fit TRBD1. Germline V CDR1 and CDR2: SNHLY, FYNNEI. V lost 2 bases to trimming and J lost 3 bases; unmatched junction nucleotides: 3. This CDR3 spans 15 amino acids.

The chain has TRBV5-1 and TRBJ2-3, with TRBD2 matching 9 bases. The CDR3 loop spans 16 amino acids. The germline V gene encodes CDR1 SGHRS and CDR2 YFSETQ. J gave up 5 bases and V 0 bases, and 7 bases lay outside the gene matches. Written as DNA, the CDR3 is TGCGCCAGCAGCTTGGTCGTTAGCGGGGGAGGAGATACGCAGTATTTT. It codes for CASSLVVSGGGDTQYF.

This clone was observed a few times. The chain has TRBV7-3 and TRBJ2-3; TRBD2 matches at 12 bases. The CDR3 extends over 17 amino acids. CDR1 SGHTA and CDR2 FQGTGA come from the germline V gene. V was clipped by 5 bases and J by 1 base; unmatched bases: 7. CDR3 coding DNA: TGTGCCAGCAGCCCAAGACTAGCGGGGGATGGCACAGATACGCAGTATTTT. It is translated as CASSPRLAGDGTDTQYF.

This clone was observed once. CDR3 amino acids: CASSPGYGGLLSYEQYF. As DNA, the CDR3 is TGTGCCAGCAGTCCGGGATACGGGGGGCTCCTCTCCTACGAGCAGTACTTC. The gene calls are TRBV6-6 and TRBJ2-7; maybe TRBD2 (7 bases). The ends were cut back, 5 bases at V and 0 bases at J, with 20 bases in the middle. The CDR3 length is 17 residues. Germline CDR1 reads MNHNY; CDR2 reads SVGAGI (reference sequence).

The V and J genes are TRBV7-2 and TRBJ2-1; D may be TRBD2 (6 bases). V was pared by 1 base and J by 10 bases, with 14 bases between. Germline assignment: CDR1 SGHTA and CDR2 FQGNSA. This CDR3 contains 14 residues. CDR3 coding DNA: TGTGCCAGCAGCTTAGGGCGGGGTCCTATCGAGCAGTTCTTC. Its translation is CASSLGRGPIEQFF.

This chain uses TRBV6-5 with TRBJ2-3; the D gene is possibly TRBD2 (5 bases). CDR1 is MNHEY and CDR2 is SVGAGI in the germline V gene. Trimming left V 5 bases short and J 7 bases short, with 13 bases between. The CDR3 is made up of 13 amino acids. CDR3 nucleotide sequence: TGTGCCAGCAGTACCTCGGGGAAGCATACGCAGTATTTT. Its translation is CASSTSGKHTQYF.

The V and J genes are TRBV2 and TRBJ1-1; D gene unclear. Germline V gene data show CDR1 as SNHLY and CDR2 as FYNNEI. The length of the CDR3 is 13 residues. With 5 bases removed from V and 1 base from J, the gap between germline ends came to 8 bases. The CDR3 coding sequence is TGTGCCAGCAGTAAGGACTGGAACACTGAAGCTTTCTTT. Encoded protein: CASSKDWNTEAFF.

The chain carries TRBV7-9 and TRBJ1-6; 8 bases map to TRBD1. The CDR3 covers 15 residues. The V gene end was trimmed by 1 base and the J gene end by 8 bases; junction bases not matched to a gene: 4. The V gene's germline CDR1 is SEHNR and CDR2 FQNEAQ (reference sequence). CDR3 DNA: TGTGCCAGCAGCTTAGGGACAGGGTTGGATTCACCCCTCCACTTT. This gives the protein CASSLGTGLDSPLHF.

The V and J genes are TRBV6-1 and TRBJ2-7; 9 bases agree with TRBD1. The ends lost 3 bases at V and 4 bases at J; junction bases unmatched: 13. CDR1 is MNHNS, CDR2 SASEGT, per germline. This CDR3 region has 17 residues. DNA of the CDR3: TGTGCCAGCAGTGAGACAGGGGGGACGTTTGATGGTTACGAGCAGTACTTC. Translating it yields CASSETGGTFDGYEQYF.

The V gene is TRBV7-9, the J gene TRBJ2-5; 9 positions agree with TRBD2. The CDR3 consists of 15 residues. CDR1 is SEHNR and CDR2 is FQNEAQ in the germline V gene (reference sequence). V was pared by 3 bases and J by 1 base, with 3 bases of the junction left unmatched. CDR3 protein: CASSLLAGPQETQYF. CDR3 sequence (DNA): TGTGCCAGCAGCTTGCTAGCGGGGCCCCAAGAGACCCAGTACTTC.

For the CDR3, the DNA is TGTGCCAGCAGTTTTGGGTCTTCAGGGACGCAGTATTTT. This encodes CASSFGSSGTQYF. J is TRBJ2-3 and V is TRBV27; D is perhaps TRBD1 (5 bases). V was clipped by 3 bases and J by 9 bases, with 13 bases between them. CDR1 is MNHEY and CDR2 is SMNVEV in the germline V gene (reference sequence). This CDR3 region has 13 residues.

V is TRBV9 and J is TRBJ1-1, with 8 bases lining up with TRBD1. Germline V CDR1 and CDR2: SGDLS, YYNGEE. CDR3 size: 16 residues. Trimming removed 3 bases from V and 0 bases from J; junction bases left unmatched: 7. The CDR3 DNA sequence: TGTGCCAGCAGCGCTATGACAGGGGTAATGAACACTGAAGCTTTCTTT. Translating it yields CASSAMTGVMNTEAFF.

The rearrangement uses TRBV5-5 and TRBJ1-2; D is perhaps TRBD1 (5 bases). Germline V gene sequence: CDR1 SGHKS, CDR2 YYEKEE (reference sequence). With 0 bases removed from V and 7 bases from J, the gap between germline ends came to 13 bases. CDR3 size: 14 residues. The CDR3 bases are TGTGCCAGCAGCTTGGGTTACACCGGGGGTGGCTACACCTTC. Translated, it gives CASSLGYTGGGYTF.

The chain combines TRBV5-1 with TRBJ1-3; maybe TRBD1 (5 bases). Trimming pared 4 bases from V and 9 bases from J, leaving 26 bases between. Germline V lookup: CDR1 SGHRS, CDR2 YFSETQ. The CDR3 covers 17 residues. This chain's CDR3 is CASSQAVVGQGEGTIYF. The CDR3 region has the DNA TGCGCCAGCAGCCAAGCAGTAGTTGGGCAGGGCGAAGGCACCATATATTTT. Full variable domain (missing parts from reference TRBV5-1 and TRBJ1-3): KAGVTQTPRYLIKTRGQQVTLSCSPISGHRSVSWYQQTPGQGLQFLFEYFSETQRNKGNFPGRFSGRQFSNSRSEMNVSTLELGDSALYLCASSQAVVGQGEGTIYFGEGSWLTVV.

This clone was counted once. This chain uses TRBV7-3 with TRBJ2-1, with 7 nucleotides matching TRBD2. CDR1 and CDR2 (germline): SGHTA, FQGTGA. The CDR3 is 15 residues long. V shed 5 bases and J 1 base; nucleotides not matched to a gene: 5. The CDR3 loop reads CASSLRGRSYNEQFF. The CDR3 nucleotides read TGTGCCAGCAGCCTGCGGGGGAGGTCCTACAATGAGCAGTTCTTC.

This chain uses TRBV24-1 with TRBJ2-1; 10 bases map to TRBD1. The trim removed 4 bases at V and 2 bases at J, leaving 4 bases unmatched. CDR1 and CDR2 from the germline V gene are KGHDR and SFDVKD. The CDR3 length is 16 residues. The CDR3 is CATSDLGQGAYNEQFF. Written as DNA, the CDR3 is TGTGCCACCAGTGACCTCGGACAGGGGGCCTACAATGAGCAGTTCTTC.

The rearrangement links TRBV5-1 to TRBJ2-7; 7 bases align to TRBD2. Germline V gene sequence: CDR1 SGHRS, CDR2 YFSETQ. Trimming took 2 bases from V and 4 from J; bases not matched to a gene: 9. CDR3 length equals 15 residues. The CDR3 nucleotides read TGCGCCAGCAGCTTAAGGCGGGGGACTGGTTACGAGCAGTACTTC. It yields the protein CASSLRRGTGYEQYF.

The chain is built from TRBV6-1 and TRBJ1-5; D is unresolved. Germline V CDR1 and CDR2: MNHNS, SASEGT. Trimming pared 0 bases from V and 0 bases from J, leaving 12 bases between. There are 17 residues in the CDR3. CDR3 residues: CASSEAPDFYSNQPQHF. CDR3 nucleotide sequence: TGTGCCAGCAGTGAAGCCCCAGACTTTTATAGCAATCAGCCCCAGCATTTT.